This T cell receptor beta chain was sequenced in a study of T-cell reconstitution after alpha-beta-depleted transplantation in children. With regard to this clonotype: As yet, its antigen is unknown.

Trimming pared 0 bases from V and 2 bases from J, leaving 11 bases between. This CDR3 contains 16 residues. Germline CDR1 LNHDA, CDR2 SQIVND (reference sequence). Study-level points and caveats: Reports say that about two months after transplant, the alpha-beta T cells came out of several hundred graft clones that had expanded. Newly generated T cells supplied most T-cell counts and diversity one year post-transplant. Some patients' high day-60 TCRbeta diversity was attributed to recipient cells surviving conditioning.

This sample's TCRbeta library carried unique molecular identifier barcodes. From the PCR reads, TCRdb called clonotypes with MiXCR, one entry per CDR3 protein. The sample shows under 150,000 distinct CDR3 sequences, about a tenth of them seen only once. Here the sequenced sample was PBMCs, mostly from graft donor cells, taken 180 days after TCRalphabeta/CD19-depleted stem cell transplant. The chain combines TRBV19 with TRBJ2-1; D is undetermined. The clonotype originates from a girl under three years old who had a stem cell transplant for combined immunodeficiency, so the T cells may come from the graft donor. The CDR3 DNA is TGTGCCAGTAGTATAGAAGACCGGCCACCCTACAATGAGCAGTTCTTC. Protein: CASSIEDRPPYNEQFF. Combining the CDR3 with reference TRBV19 and TRBJ2-1 gives the whole variable domain DGGITQSPKYLFRKEGQNVTLSCEQNLNHDAMYWYRQDPGQGLRLIYYSQIVNDFQKGDIAEGYSVSREKKESFPLTVTSAQKNPTAFYLCASSIEDRPPYNEQFFGPGTRLTVL.